This T cell receptor (beta chain) stems from a study of CD8+ T cells in alopecia areata. A note on this clone: What it binds is unknown.

Overall study results and limits: Patients displayed less clarity in TCR sharing than mice, a finding possibly related to HLA. Among the top 100, expanded CD8+ clones were significantly decreased by tofacitinib, as was scalp clonality. More clonal than normal scalp was lesional scalp, particularly alopecia totalis/universalis.

In each case, RNA was isolated and then reverse transcribed into cDNA as the sequencing template. Profiling relied on immunoSEQ multiplex PCR, and the TCRdb table lists in-frame clones only, not all of them. Here the sample spans over 100,000 clones, 53% being singletons. As to treatment: oral pan-JAK inhibitor, 5-10 mg twice daily. In germline, CDR1 is GTSNPN, CDR2 SVGIG (reference sequence). Trimming left V 3 bases short and J 8 bases short, with 16 bases between. The CDR3 consists of 13 residues. The receptor comes from a human donor with alopecia areata. This material consisted of CD4+ T cells sorted from blood, taken at week 4, from a patient treated with tofacitinib. The chain is built from TRBV30 and TRBJ1-2; tentative D call: TRBD1 (6 bases). The CDR3 DNA is TGTGCCTGGAGCTCGGGCGGGGGCCGAGGCTACACCTTC. It encodes CAWSSGGGRGYTF.